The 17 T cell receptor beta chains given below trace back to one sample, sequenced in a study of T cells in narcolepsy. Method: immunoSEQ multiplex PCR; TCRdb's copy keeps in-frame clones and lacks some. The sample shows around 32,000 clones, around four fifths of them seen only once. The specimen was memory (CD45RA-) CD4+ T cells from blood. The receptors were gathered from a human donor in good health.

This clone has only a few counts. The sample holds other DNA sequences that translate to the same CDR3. The CDR3 nucleotides read TGTGCCTCCCGGGGGACAGGGGGTTGGGGTGGCTACACCTTC. Its translation is CASRGTGGWGGYTF. The rearrangement uses TRBV30 and TRBJ1-2; 11 bases are shared with TRBD1. The V gene end was trimmed by 7 bases and the J gene end by 7 bases; junction bases not matched to a gene: 11. Germline lookup yields CDR1 GTSNPN and CDR2 SVGIG (reference sequence). The CDR3 has 14 residues.

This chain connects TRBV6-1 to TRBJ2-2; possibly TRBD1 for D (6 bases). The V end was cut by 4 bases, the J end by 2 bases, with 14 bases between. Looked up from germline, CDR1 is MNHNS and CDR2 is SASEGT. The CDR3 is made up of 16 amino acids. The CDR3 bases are TGTGCCAGCAGTGCTAAACAGGGACCTAACACCGGGGAGCTGTTTTTT. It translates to CASSAKQGPNTGELFF.

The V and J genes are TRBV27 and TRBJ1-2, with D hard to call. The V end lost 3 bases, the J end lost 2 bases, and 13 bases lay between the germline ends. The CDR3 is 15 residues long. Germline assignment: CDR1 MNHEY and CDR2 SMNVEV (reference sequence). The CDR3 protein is CASSLRGFGNYGYTF. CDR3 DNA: TGTGCCAGCAGTTTGAGAGGATTCGGGAACTATGGCTACACCTTC.

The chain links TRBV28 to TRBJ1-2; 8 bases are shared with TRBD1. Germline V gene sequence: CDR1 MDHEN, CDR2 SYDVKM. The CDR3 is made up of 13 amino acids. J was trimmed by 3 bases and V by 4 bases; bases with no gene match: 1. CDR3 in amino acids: CASSSTGDYGYTF. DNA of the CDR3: TGTGCCAGCAGTTCGACAGGGGACTATGGCTACACCTTC.

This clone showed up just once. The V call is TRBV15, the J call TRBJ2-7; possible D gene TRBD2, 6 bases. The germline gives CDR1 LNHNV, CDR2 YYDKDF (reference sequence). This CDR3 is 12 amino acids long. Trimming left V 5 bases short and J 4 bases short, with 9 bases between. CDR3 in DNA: TGTGCCACCAGCCACGGAGGGTACGAGCAGTACTTC. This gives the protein CATSHGGYEQYF.

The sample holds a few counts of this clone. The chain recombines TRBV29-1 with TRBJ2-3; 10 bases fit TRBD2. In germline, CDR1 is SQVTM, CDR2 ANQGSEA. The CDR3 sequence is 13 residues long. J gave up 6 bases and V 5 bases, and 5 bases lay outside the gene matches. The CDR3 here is CSVQRGGSDTQYF. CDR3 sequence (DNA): TGCAGCGTTCAGCGGGGGGGCAGTGATACGCAGTATTTT.

This CDR3 is CASSDLRGFSYNEQFF. In DNA, the CDR3 is TGTGCCAGCAGTGATCTAAGGGGTTTCTCCTACAATGAGCAGTTCTTC. The chain is built from TRBV25-1 and TRBJ2-1; a weak D match, TRBD1 (5 bases). V was shortened by 3 bases and J by 0 bases, with 12 bases between the two germline ends. The CDR3 is made up of 16 amino acids. The germline V gene has CDR1 MGHDK and CDR2 SYGVNS.

The CDR3 here is CASAPGQGRETQYF. DNA of the CDR3: TGTGCCAGCGCACCGGGACAGGGGCGGGAGACCCAGTACTTC. V and J are TRBV6-5 and TRBJ2-5; 10 nucleotides align to TRBD1. The CDR3 spans 14 residues. Unmatched junction bases numbered 8, after V lost 8 bases and J lost 5 bases. The germline V gene has CDR1 MNHEY and CDR2 SVGAGI.

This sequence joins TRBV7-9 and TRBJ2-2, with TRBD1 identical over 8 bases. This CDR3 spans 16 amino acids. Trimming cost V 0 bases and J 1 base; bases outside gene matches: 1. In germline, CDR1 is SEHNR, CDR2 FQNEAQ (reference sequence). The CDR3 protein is CASSLAGTGNTGELFF. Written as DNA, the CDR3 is TGTGCCAGCAGCTTAGCTGGGACAGGGAACACCGGGGAGCTGTTTTTT.

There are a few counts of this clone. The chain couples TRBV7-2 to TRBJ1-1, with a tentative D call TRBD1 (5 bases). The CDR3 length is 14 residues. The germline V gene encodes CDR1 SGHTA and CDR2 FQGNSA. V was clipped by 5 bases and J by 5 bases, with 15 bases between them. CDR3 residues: CASSPTKGVTEAFF. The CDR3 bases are TGTGCCAGCAGCCCTACGAAAGGGGTTACTGAAGCTTTCTTT.

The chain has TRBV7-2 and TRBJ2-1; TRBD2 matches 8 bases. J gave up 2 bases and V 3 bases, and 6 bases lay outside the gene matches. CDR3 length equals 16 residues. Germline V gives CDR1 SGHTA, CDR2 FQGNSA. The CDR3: CASSLLAGVTYNEQFF. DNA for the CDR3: TGTGCCAGCAGCTTGCTAGCGGGTGTTACCTACAATGAGCAGTTCTTC.

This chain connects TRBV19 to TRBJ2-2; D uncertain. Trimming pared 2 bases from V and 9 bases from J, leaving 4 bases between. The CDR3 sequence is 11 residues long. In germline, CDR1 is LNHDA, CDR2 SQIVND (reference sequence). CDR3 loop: CASSIPRELFF. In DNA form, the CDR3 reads TGTGCCAGTAGTATACCGCGGGAGCTGTTTTTT.

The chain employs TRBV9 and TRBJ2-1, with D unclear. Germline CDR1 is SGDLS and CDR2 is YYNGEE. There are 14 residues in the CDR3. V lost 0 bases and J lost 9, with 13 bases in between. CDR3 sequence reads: CASSVVFGFREQFF. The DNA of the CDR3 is TGTGCCAGCAGCGTAGTCTTCGGCTTCCGTGAGCAGTTCTTC.

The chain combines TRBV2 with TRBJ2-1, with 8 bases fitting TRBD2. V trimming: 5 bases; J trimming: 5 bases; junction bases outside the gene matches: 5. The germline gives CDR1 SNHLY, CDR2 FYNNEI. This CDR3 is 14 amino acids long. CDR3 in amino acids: CASSPGTRNNEQFF. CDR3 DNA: TGTGCCAGCAGTCCCGGGACTAGGAACAATGAGCAGTTCTTC.

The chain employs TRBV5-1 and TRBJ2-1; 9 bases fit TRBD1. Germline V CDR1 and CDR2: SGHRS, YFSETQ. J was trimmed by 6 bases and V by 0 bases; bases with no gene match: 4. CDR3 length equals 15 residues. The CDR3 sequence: CASSLEGQGSNEQFF. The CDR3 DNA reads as TGCGCCAGCAGCTTGGAGGGACAGGGAAGCAATGAGCAGTTCTTC.

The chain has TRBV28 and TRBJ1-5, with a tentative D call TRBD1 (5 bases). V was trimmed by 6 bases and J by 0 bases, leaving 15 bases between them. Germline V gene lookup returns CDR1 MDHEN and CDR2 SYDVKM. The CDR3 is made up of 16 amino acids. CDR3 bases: TGTGCCAGCAGCCTCCGGACATCCTTTAGCAATCAGCCCCAGCATTTT. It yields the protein CASSLRTSFSNQPQHF.

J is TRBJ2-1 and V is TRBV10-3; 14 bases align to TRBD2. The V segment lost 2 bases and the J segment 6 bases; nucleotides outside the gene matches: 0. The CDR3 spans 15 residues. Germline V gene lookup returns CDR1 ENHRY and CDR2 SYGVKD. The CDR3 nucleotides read TGTGCCATCAGTGAGGGACTAGCGGGGGGCAATGAGCAGTTCTTC. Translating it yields CAISEGLAGGNEQFF.